The TCR beta chain described here comes from a study of blood T cell repertoires in COVID-19 (dated by TCRdb to the early 2020s). For the study in its entirety: Samples covering the acute and convalescent phases of COVID-19 were provided by collaborators in the United States, Italy and Spain. Samples were obtained from the ongoing ImmuneRACE study (first 160 participants) and from some 1,300 subjects provided by 6 global collaborators. HLA class I and class II types, where available, came from metadata supplied by the sample provider rather than from assay-based typing. Subjects who had been exposed to COVID-19, were actively infected with it, or had recovered from it provided the deeply sampled blood TCRbeta repertoires that made up the dataset. A de-identified subject ID, COVID-19 status, age in years and sex were almost always included in the sample metadata. The material from the prospective study consisted of cDNA or gDNA derived from T cells, B-cell-depleted T cells, or PBMCs. The repertoires were made available in a free public database intended to serve as a resource for research on the immune response to SARS-CoV-2.

The immunoSEQ Assay, a bias-controlled multiplex PCR, was used to amplify TCRbeta CDR3 regions from genomic DNA. Processing in the source paper ran as follows. Within the assay, amplification of reference gene primers was used to estimate how many nucleated cells each sample contained. To quantify the absolute abundance of each unique TCRbeta CDR3 rearrangement, sequence reads were collapsed and filtered. For each sample, productive Simpson clonality was calculated as the square root of Simpson's diversity index over productive rearrangements. Drawn from immuneACCESS, this table holds only the in-frame rearrangements with V and J called that TCRdb kept. Clones are partly lost; checked studies trace under half to an unresolved V gene and leave the rest unexplained. That table supplies the V and J calls and clone size; D and trimming were determined from the DNA. In all, the sample holds 200,000 to 250,000 clones, and about 80% of those were seen once. The ten largest account for under 2% of the sample.

For this clone: This receptor's antigen is unknown. The record has no base qualities; no much larger clone is one base away.

Paper-wide results and their limitations: The quantity of clinical and demographic metadata differed by source and by participant and was supplied without curation.

The CDR3 holds 17 amino acids from the cysteine to the phenylalanine. Of the read, only the CDR3 DNA is kept; its 51 bases are in frame from base 1. V is clipped by 1 base and J by 0 bases, and the sequence between their germline boundaries is 16 bases long. CDR1 and CDR2 are drawn from the germline V gene (reference sequence): LGHDT, YNNKEL. The collaborating institutions used their own protocols to collect whole blood in K2EDTA tubes. For TCRbeta analysis, collaborators shipped samples as frozen whole blood, isolated PBMCs, or DNA extracted from either of those sample types. The chain is encoded by TRBV3-1 (or the pseudogene TRBV3-2) joined to TRBJ2-7; TRBD1 is possibly the D segment (6 matching bases). The sample comprised peripheral blood. This receptor was taken from a woman over 75 with acute or convalescent COVID-19. The DNA sequence is TGTGCCAGCAGCCAAGGGGATTTCGACAGGCCCTCCTACGAGCAGTACTTC. This yields the protein CASSQGDFDRPSYEQYF.